This T cell receptor (beta chain) was sequenced during a study of CD8+CD57+ T cells in acquired aplastic anemia (dated by TCRdb to 2017 to 2018). Regarding the study in general: A mean of about 3.2 ug of DNA, ranging from roughly 0.19 to 27.4 ug, was extracted from sorted CD4+ and CD8+ cells. Mean read counts for healthy donor samples were approximately 10 million for CD4+ cells and around 11 million for CD8+ cells.

General conclusions and limits of the study: About 29 CD8+ CDR3 sequences were found to be shared between patients and controls, but these sequences appeared to be highly expressed in patients and within the immunodominant clones of the patients. Patients and healthy controls showed no significant difference in CD8+ Simpson's diversity (P=0.060).

Genomic DNA was used as template for profiling of TCR beta VDJ combinations and CDR3 sequences. TCR repertoire sequencing was run on an Illumina HiSeq 2000. Concerning the study's data processing: TRBV/TRBJ rearrangement plots, CDR3 size and DJ length profiles, and Simpson's diversity index were used to evaluate the repertoires. The immunodominant clone was defined as the most abundant DNA sequence in deep sequencing data. CDR3 amino acid sequences were screened for sharing across subjects and were compared with published repertoires and the VDJdb database. Using fastp at Q25 and MiXCR, TCRdb reprocessed the public reads and kept productive beta chains. Records with the same CDR3 protein are collapsed into one entry carrying the most frequent genes and DNA. The V and J calls follow TCRdb's processing rather than the paper's. Present in this sample are approximately 130,000 distinct CDR3 sequences, 35% to 50% of which were seen just once. In total, the top ten clones hold 8.4% of the sample.

Remarks on this clonotype: Its target antigen remains unknown. There are no base qualities to consult, and no much larger clone falls within one base.

TCR repertoires of sorted CD4+ and CD8+ blood T cells from severe aplastic anemia patients and healthy subjects were deep-sequenced in the study. Ficoll-Paque density gradient centrifugation was used to isolate peripheral blood mononuclear cells. CD4+ and CD8+ T cells were sorted by FACS or magnetic beads before DNA extraction. The germline V gene encodes CDR1 SNHLY and CDR2 FYNNEI. The CDR3 goes from the cysteine to the phenylalanine over 13 residues. Only the CDR3 portion is preserved as DNA: 39 bases, with reading frame beginning at the first base. The junction carries 12 bases between V and J, which are trimmed by 6 bases and 6 bases respectively.

The material sequenced was sorted CD4+, CD8+, or CD8+CD57+ T cells (not recorded which) from PBMCs. This TCR was recovered from a human donor in good health, serving as a control. The chain was built from TRBV2 and TRBJ2-1; TRBD1 is possibly the D segment (5 matching bases). The DNA sequence is as follows: TGTGCCAGCAGGATCATAAGGGGCAATGAGCAGTTCTTC. Its product reads: CASRIIRGNEQFF.